This TCR beta chain was recovered during a study of T cell changes during pregnancy in multiple sclerosis. Sequencing used immunoSEQ multiplex PCR; TCRdb keeps in-frame clones, though not all of them. The sample consists of 35,000 to 55,000 clones, approximately 92% of them appearing once. Trimming removed 1 base from V and 10 bases from J, with 11 bases in between. The CDR3 is 13 amino acids. Germline assignment: CDR1 LNHDA and CDR2 SQIVND (reference sequence). Sequenced input: peripheral blood. The genes are TRBV19 and TRBJ2-1; D tentatively fits TRBD1 or TRBD2 (5 bases each). The TCR comes from a female donor with multiple sclerosis, enrolled in a pregnancy study. CDR3 sequence (DNA): TGTGCCAGTAGTATAGTCGACGGGACGGAGCAGTTCTTC. Amino acid sequence: CASSIVDGTEQFF. Looking up the rest from reference TRBV19 and TRBJ2-1 gives the full variable domain: DGGITQSPKYLFRKEGQNVTLSCEQNLNHDAMYWYRQDPGQGLRLIYYSQIVNDFQKGDIAEGYSVSREKKESFPLTVTSAQKNPTAFYLCASSIVDGTEQFFGPGTRLTVL.